This T cell receptor (beta chain) was recovered during a study of blood T cell repertoires in COVID-19. As for the study in general: Acute-phase and convalescent COVID-19 samples originated in the United States, Italy and Spain. In each case, the material was cDNA or gDNA derived from T cells, B-cell-depleted T cells, or PBMCs.

Original methodology: Reference gene primer amplification gave estimated nucleated cell counts. Some clones are missing from TCRdb's copy, which holds only in-frame ones; the method was immunoSEQ multiplex PCR. V and J calls and clone size follow that table, whereas D and trimming were derived from the DNA. The sample contains some 120,000 clones, over 75% of which appear only once. Germline CDR1 is MNHEY and CDR2 is SVGAGI. The length of the CDR3 is 12 residues. V was trimmed by 8 bases and J by 4 bases, leaving 11 bases between them. The J gene is TRBJ2-5, the V gene TRBV6-5, with D maybe TRBD2 (5 bases). The TCR sequence derives from a human donor with active COVID-19. The donor label of this sample is uncertain. Source material: peripheral blood. This chain's CDR3 is CASRRGPETQYF. The CDR3 bases are TGTGCCAGCCGTAGAGGGCCAGAGACCCAGTACTTC.